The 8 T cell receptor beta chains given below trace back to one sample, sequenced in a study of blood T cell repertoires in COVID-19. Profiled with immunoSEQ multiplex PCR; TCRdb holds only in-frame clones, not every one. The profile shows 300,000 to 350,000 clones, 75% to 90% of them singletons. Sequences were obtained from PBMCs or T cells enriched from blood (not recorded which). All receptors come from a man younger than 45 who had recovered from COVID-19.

The CDR3 DNA reads TGTGCCAGCAGCGTAGACCCGAATCCTAATAATTCACCCCTCCACTTT. This translates into CASSVDPNPNNSPLHF. This chain uses TRBV9 with TRBJ1-6; no clear D gene. V was trimmed by 0 bases and J by 5 bases, leaving 12 bases between them. Germline V lookup: CDR1 SGDLS, CDR2 YYNGEE. This CDR3 has 16 residues.

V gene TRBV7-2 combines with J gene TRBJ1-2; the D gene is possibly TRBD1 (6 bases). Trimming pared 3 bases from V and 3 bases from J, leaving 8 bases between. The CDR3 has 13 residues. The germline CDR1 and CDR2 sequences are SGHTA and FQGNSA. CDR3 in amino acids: CASSLSGDYGYTF. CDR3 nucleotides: TGTGCCAGCAGCTTGTCAGGGGACTATGGCTACACCTTC.

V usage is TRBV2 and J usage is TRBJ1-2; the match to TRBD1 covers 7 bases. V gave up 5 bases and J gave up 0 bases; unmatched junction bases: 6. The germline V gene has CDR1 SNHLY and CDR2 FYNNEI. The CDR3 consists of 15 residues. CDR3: CASSTGQSANYGYTF. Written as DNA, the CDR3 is TGTGCCAGCAGTACGGGACAGAGCGCTAACTATGGCTACACCTTC.

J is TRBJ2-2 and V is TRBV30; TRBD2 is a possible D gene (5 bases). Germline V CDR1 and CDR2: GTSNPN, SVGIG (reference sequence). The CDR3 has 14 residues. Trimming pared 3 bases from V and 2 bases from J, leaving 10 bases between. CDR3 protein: CAWSRLANTGELFF. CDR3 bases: TGTGCCTGGAGCCGGCTAGCCAACACCGGGGAGCTGTTTTTT.

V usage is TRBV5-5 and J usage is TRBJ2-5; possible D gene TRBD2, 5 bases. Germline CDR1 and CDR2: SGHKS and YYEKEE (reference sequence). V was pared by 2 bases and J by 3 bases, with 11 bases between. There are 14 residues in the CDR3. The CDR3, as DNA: TGTGCCAGCAGCTTCTCTCGGGGAGAAGAGACCCAGTACTTC. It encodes CASSFSRGEETQYF.

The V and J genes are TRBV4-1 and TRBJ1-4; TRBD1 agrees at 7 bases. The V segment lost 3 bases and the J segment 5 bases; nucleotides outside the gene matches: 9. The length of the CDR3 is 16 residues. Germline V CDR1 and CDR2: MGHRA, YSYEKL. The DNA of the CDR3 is TGCGCCAGCAGCCAGATGGGGCAAGGGGGCAATGAAAAACTGTTTTTT. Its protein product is CASSQMGQGGNEKLFF.

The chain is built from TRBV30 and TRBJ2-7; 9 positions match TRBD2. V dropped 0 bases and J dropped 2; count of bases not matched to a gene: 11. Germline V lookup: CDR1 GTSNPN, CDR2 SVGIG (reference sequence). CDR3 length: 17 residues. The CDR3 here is CAWSVGISSGDAYEQYF. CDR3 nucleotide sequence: TGTGCCTGGAGTGTGGGGATCTCTAGCGGGGATGCCTACGAGCAGTACTTC.

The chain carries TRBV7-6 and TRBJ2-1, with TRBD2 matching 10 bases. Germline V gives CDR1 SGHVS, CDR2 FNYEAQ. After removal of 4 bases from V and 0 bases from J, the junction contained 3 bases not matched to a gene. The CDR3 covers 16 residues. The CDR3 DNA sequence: TGTGCCAGCAGCTCGTTAGCGGGGGGCTCCTACAATGAGCAGTTCTTC. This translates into CASSSLAGGSYNEQFF.